The present T cell receptor beta chain was sequenced within a study of somatic mutations in cytotoxic T cells in rheumatoid arthritis. V was shortened by 6 bases and J by 2 bases, with 4 bases between the two germline ends. Germline-derived CDR1 and CDR2 are SGHTA and FQGTGA. This CDR3 comprises 12 residues. Study-wide points: Measured CD8+ T-cell clonality, a value compared between rheumatoid arthritis patients and age-matched healthy controls, did not differ significantly. Antigenic targets recognized by the expanded CD8+ clones remained undetermined. Patients with rheumatoid arthritis showed a slight underrepresentation of TRBV07, a finding that was never subjected to any adjustment for multiple comparisons.

Only in-frame clones appear in the TCRdb table, and some are missing; sequencing was by immunoSEQ multiplex PCR. In the table there are some 20,000 clones, about 85% of which are singletons. This clone was observed a handful of times. Its antigen is unidentified. Sequencing was performed on CD8+ T cells sorted from blood. This TCR was recovered from a man aged 18 to 29 with rheumatoid arthritis. This chain connects TRBV7-3 to TRBJ2-2; D gene uncertain. CDR3 region: CASSINTGELFF. The CDR3 bases are TGTGCCAGCAGTATTAACACCGGGGAGCTGTTTTTT.